This TCR beta chain was sequenced in a study of blood T cell repertoires in COVID-19. Across the study: COVID-19 samples collected from the United States, Italy and Spain covered acute and convalescent phases. The cDNA or gDNA used as material had been derived from T cells, B-cell-depleted T cells, or PBMCs.

V lost 6 bases and J lost 2, with 11 bases in between. The CDR3 totals 14 residues. CDR1 and CDR2 from the germline V gene are SNHLY and FYNNEI. Per the original methods: Nucleated cell number was recorded as an estimate derived from reference gene primer amplification. Libraries were prepared by immunoSEQ multiplex PCR; TCRdb keeps only in-frame clonotypes and omits some of them. V and J calls and clone size come straight from that table; D and trimming were deduced from the DNA. The repertoire holds about 190,000 clones, 75% to 80% seen once, with roughly 25% in the top ten. The receptor comes from a woman in her 70s with acute or convalescent COVID-19. The chain carries TRBV2 and TRBJ1-3, with TRBD1 as a possible D gene (6 bases). Source material: peripheral blood. The CDR3 loop reads CASRGDRTGNTIYF. In DNA, the CDR3 is TGTGCCAGCAGGGGAGACAGGACTGGAAACACCATATATTTT. The whole variable domain, remainder taken from reference TRBV2 and TRBJ1-3, is EPEVTQTPSHQVTQMGQEVILRCVPISNHLYFYWYRQILGQKVEFLVSFYNNEISEKSEIFDDQFSVERPDGSNFTLKIRSTKLEDSAMYFCASRGDRTGNTIYFGEGSWLTVV.